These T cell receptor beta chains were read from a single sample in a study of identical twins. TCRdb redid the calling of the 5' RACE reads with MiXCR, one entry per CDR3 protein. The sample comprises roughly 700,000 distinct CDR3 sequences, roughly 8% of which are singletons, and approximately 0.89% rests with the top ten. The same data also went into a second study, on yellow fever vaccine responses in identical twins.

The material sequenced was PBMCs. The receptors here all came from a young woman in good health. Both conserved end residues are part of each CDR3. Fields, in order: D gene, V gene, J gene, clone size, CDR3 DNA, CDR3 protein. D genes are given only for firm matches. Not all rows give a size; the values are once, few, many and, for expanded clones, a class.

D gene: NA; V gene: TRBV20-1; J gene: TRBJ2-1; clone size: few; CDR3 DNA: TGCAGTGCTAGAGCCGCGGGCACCCACAATGAGCAGTTCTTC; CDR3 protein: CSARAAGTHNEQFF
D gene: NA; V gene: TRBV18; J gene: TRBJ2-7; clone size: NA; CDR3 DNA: TGTGCCAGCTCACCAGAGGGGGGGTCGCAGTACTTC; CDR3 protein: CASSPEGGSQYF
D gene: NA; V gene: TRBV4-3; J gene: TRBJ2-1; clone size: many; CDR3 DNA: TGCGCCAGCAGCCAAGAGGGACACTCCTACAATGAGCAGTTCTTC; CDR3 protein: CASSQEGHSYNEQFF
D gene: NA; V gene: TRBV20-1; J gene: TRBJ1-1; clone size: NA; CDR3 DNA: TGCAGTGCTAGGCGACAGATCGGATCCGAAGCTTTCTTT; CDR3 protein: CSARRQIGSEAFF
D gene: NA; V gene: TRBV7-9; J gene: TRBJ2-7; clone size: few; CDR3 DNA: TGTGCCAGCAGCTTAGCAAACGGGCGGGACTACGAGCAGTACTTC; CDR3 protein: CASSLANGRDYEQYF
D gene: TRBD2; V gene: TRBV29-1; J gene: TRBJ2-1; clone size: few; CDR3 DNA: TGCAGCGCTGACCAGGGCGGGGGGGGGTACAATGAGCAGTTCTTC; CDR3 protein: CSADQGGGGYNEQFF
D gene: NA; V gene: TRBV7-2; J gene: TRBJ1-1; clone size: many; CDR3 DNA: TGTGCCAGCAGCACCACCGGCCGGACTGAAGCTTTCTTT; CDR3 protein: CASSTTGRTEAFF
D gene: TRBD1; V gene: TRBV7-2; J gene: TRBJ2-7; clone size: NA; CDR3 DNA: TGTGCCAGCAGCTTAGTGACAGGGGGCCTATCCTACGAGCAGTACTTC; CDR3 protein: CASSLVTGGLSYEQYF
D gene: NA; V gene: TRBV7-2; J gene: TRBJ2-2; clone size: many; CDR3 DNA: TGTGCCAGCAGCTTATCTGTTAGCACCGGGGAGCTGTTTTTT; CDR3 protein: CASSLSVSTGELFF
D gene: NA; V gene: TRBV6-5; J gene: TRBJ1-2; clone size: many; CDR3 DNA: TGTGCCAGCAGTTCCTTACAGGGTAGTCGCTATGGCTACACCTTC; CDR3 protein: CASSSLQGSRYGYTF
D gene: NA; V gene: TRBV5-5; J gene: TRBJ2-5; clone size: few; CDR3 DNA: TGTGCCAGCAGCAAAACAGGGAGGGAAGAGACCCAGTACTTC; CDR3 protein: CASSKTGREETQYF
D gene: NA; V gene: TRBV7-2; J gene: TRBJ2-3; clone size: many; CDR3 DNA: TGTGCCAGCACTCCCAACAGCGCAGATACGCAGTATTTT; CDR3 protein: CASTPNSADTQYF
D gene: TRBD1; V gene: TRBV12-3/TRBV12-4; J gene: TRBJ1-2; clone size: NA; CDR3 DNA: TGTGCCAGCAGTTTAGCAACAGGGGGCGCTCACTATGGCTACACCTTC; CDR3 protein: CASSLATGGAHYGYTF
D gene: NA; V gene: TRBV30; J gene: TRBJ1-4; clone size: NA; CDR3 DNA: TGTGCCTGGAAAGAGGGGGTATGGGGGACTAATGAAAAACTGTTTTTT; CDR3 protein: CAWKEGVWGTNEKLFF
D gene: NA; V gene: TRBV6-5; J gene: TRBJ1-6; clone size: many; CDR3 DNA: TGTGCCAGCAGTTACTCGTCGGCAGGGATTAATTCACCCCTCCACTTT; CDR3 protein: CASSYSSAGINSPLHF
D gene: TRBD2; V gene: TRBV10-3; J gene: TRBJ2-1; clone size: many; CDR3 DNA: TGTGCCATCAGTGAGGTTAGCGGGAGCTCCTACAATGAGCAGTTCTTC; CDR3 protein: CAISEVSGSSYNEQFF
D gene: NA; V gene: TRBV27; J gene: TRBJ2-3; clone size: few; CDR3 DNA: TGTGCCAGCAGTTCACCGGACAGCACAGATACGCAGTATTTT; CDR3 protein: CASSSPDSTDTQYF
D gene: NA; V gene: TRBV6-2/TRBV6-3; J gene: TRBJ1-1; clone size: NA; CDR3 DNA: TGTGCCAGCAGCGATCCGGGACAAATGAACACTGAAGCTTTCTTT; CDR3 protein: CASSDPGQMNTEAFF
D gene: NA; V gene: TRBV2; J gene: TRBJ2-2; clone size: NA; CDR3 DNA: TGTGCCAGCAGGCTGACTCTAGCGACGATTACCGGGGAGCTGTTTTTT; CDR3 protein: CASRLTLATITGELFF
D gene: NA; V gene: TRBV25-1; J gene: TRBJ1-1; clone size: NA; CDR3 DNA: TGTGCCAGCAGTGTGGCGGGTCTTGGCACTGAAGCTTTCTTT; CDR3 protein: CASSVAGLGTEAFF